This T cell receptor beta chain stems from a study of shared clonotypes between healthy human individuals. Looked up from germline, CDR1 is KGHSH and CDR2 is LQKENI. The CDR3 consists of 15 residues. The junction had 4 bases not matched to a gene; V was cut back by 3 bases and J by 6 bases. On this clone itself: Its antigen is not known.

General observations from the study: Sequencing depth was expected to affect clonotype sharing among donors.

Produced via immunoSEQ multiplex PCR; TCRdb's table is partial and in-frame only. Among roughly 2,300,000 clones, just under 95% were seen once, and the ten largest hold 0.3% to 0.45%. This clonotype was sampled from a man between 18 and 29 years old in good health. Some clones in this sample may be carry-over from other donors' samples. The chain uses TRBV18 and TRBJ1-5, with 11 bases identical to TRBD1. Sequencing was performed on naive CD4+ T cells from PBMCs. Subset indicated: CD45RA+ positively selected. CDR3 coding DNA: TGTGCCAGCTCACCCGGGACAGGGGGGATTCAGCCCCAGCATTTT. Its translation is CASSPGTGGIQPQHF. The variable domain in full, completed from reference TRBV18 and TRBJ1-5, reads NAGVMQNPRHLVRRRGQEARLRCSPMKGHSHVYWYRQLPEEGLKFMVYLQKENIIDESGMPKERFSAEFPKEGPSILRIQQVVRGDSAAYFCASSPGTGGIQPQHFGDGTRLSIL.